This TCR beta chain was sequenced during a study of shared clonotypes between healthy human individuals. The ends were cut back, 0 bases at V and 2 bases at J, with 7 bases in the middle. Germline V gives CDR1 GTSNPN, CDR2 SVGIG (reference sequence). The CDR3 extends over 13 amino acids. TCRdb keeps only in-frame clones here, not all; method: immunoSEQ multiplex PCR. The sample has under 600,000 clones; roughly 79% are singletons. The receptor was isolated from a woman between 35 and 50 years old in good health. Some clones in this sample may be carry-over from other donors' samples. Material: PBMCs. V and J are TRBV30 and TRBJ1-1, with D unresolved. The DNA of the CDR3 is TGTGCCTGGAGTGTATCTTTCAACACTGAAGCTTTCTTT. This translates into CAWSVSFNTEAFF.